The 2 T cell receptor beta chains listed next were all sequenced from one sample in a study of T cells in women clearing cervical HPV infection. Profiled with immunoSEQ multiplex PCR; TCRdb holds only in-frame clones, not every one. In all, the sample yields more than 25,000 clones. The sample comprised blood buffy coat. All receptors come from a woman aged 18-69 years with a cervical HPV16 infection that either progressed to CIN3+ or cleared (not recorded which).

As regards this clone: The read ends 3 residues early relative to the CDR3; the germline J gene fills the gap. The chain couples TRBV7-6 to TRBJ2-6; no reliable D call. The CDR3 has 13 residues. V lost 5 bases and J lost 0, with 2 bases in between. CDR1 and CDR2 (germline): SGHVS, FNYEAQ. CDR3: CASSRSGANVLTF. The CDR3 DNA, read in part, is TGTGCCAGCAGCCGCTCTGGGGCCAACGTC.

On this clone: Read sequence stops 3 residues before the CDR3 end, and the germline J gene provides the missing end. The chain is built from TRBV5-5 and TRBJ2-2, with TRBD1 as a possible D gene (6 bases). This CDR3 contains 15 residues. V lost 4 bases and J 7 bases, leaving 17 bases between the germline ends. Germline V gives CDR1 SGHKS, CDR2 YYEKEE (reference sequence). The CDR3 is CASSASGTSSGELFF. The covered CDR3 bases are TGTGCCAGCAGCGCCTCCGGGACATCAAGCGGGGAG.